This T cell receptor beta chain comes out of a study of T cells after yellow fever vaccination. Background on the study: It was SMART-Seq v4 Ultra Low Input that prepared the fractions with low cell numbers. The study's findings and limits: Contaminants from the bulk population, in the form of abundant clonotypes, could be found in FACS-sorted repertoires.

By 5'RACE template switching, TCR cDNA was produced, with a universal primer site and UMIs added in the process. TCRdb processed the 5' RACE reads anew with MiXCR; each CDR3 protein has one entry. Of some 350,000 distinct CDR3 sequences listed, more than 9% are singletons. The CDR3 has 10 residues. V lost 5 bases, J lost 5 bases, and 3 bases lay in between. Germline V CDR1 and CDR2: SEHNR, FQNEAQ (reference sequence). This clonotype was recorded a few times. Its target is not known. V is TRBV7-9 and J is TRBJ2-5; D ambiguous. Sequences were derived from PBMCs, sampled on the day of the first yellow fever vaccination. The TCR originated in a man younger than 30 who received the YFV17D yellow fever vaccine. Written as DNA, the CDR3 is TGTGCCAGCAGCCCCGAGACCCAGTACTTC. As protein: CASSPETQYF. The full variable domain, rest sourced from reference TRBV7-9 and TRBJ2-5, is DTGVSQNPRHKITKRGQNVTFRCDPISEHNRLYWYRQTLGQGPEFLTYFQNEAQLEKSRLLSDRFSAERPKGSFSTLEIQRTEQGDSAMYLCASSPETQYFGPGTRLLVL.